This record concerns one TCR beta chain sequence. Its antigen remains unidentified. The data are from a study of CD8 T cells in ankylosing spondylitis. Study results and limitations: Reports of some motif variants in reactive arthritis synovial fluid and blood predate this one. It appeared that ankylosing spondylitis blood was characterized by a TCR beta motif of several highly homologous variants. The clones that were linked to disease were reported to be significantly enriched in matched synovial fluid samples from ankylosing spondylitis patients.

Germline V lookup: CDR1 GTSNPN, CDR2 SVGIG (reference sequence). The CDR3 length is 13 residues. Trimming took off 2 bases at V and 6 bases at J, with 13 bases between the two ends. Quantitative 5'-RACE with molecular barcodes generated TCR beta libraries. TCRdb re-called the 5' RACE reads through MiXCR, storing one row per CDR3 protein. The sample lists some 270,000 distinct CDR3 sequences, about a sixth occurring once. V gene TRBV30 combines with J gene TRBJ1-2; D is perhaps TRBD1 (5 bases). The sequencing input was blood, either unsorted or a sorted T cell fraction (not recorded which). The source of this sequence is a male donor with ankylosing spondylitis or in good health (not recorded which). The CDR3 reads CAWSSIGDDGYTF. For the CDR3, the DNA is TGTGCCTGGAGTTCGATAGGGGATGATGGCTACACCTTC.